This T cell receptor (beta chain) was recorded in a study of blood T cell repertoires in COVID-19. Source study methods: Amplification from reference gene primers served as the basis for estimated nucleated cell counts. Method: immunoSEQ multiplex PCR; TCRdb's copy keeps in-frame clones and lacks some. V, J and clone size are those of that table, while D and trimming were read from the DNA. The data contain approximately 300,000 clones, roughly nine tenths of them seen just once; the ten biggest clones take up around 9%. J was trimmed by 8 bases and V by 0 bases; bases with no gene match: 10. The germline CDR1 and CDR2 sequences are LGHDT and YNNKEL (reference sequence). This CDR3 is 17 amino acids long.

The sequence derives from a woman aged 30 to 39 who had recovered from COVID-19. V gene TRBV3-1 (or the pseudogene TRBV3-2) combines with J gene TRBJ2-1, with 10 positions matching TRBD2. Sequencing used PBMCs or T cells enriched from blood (not recorded which). The CDR3 is CASSQDRAGGAGDEQFF. CDR3 DNA sequence: TGTGCCAGCAGCCAAGATCGAGCGGGAGGGGCAGGGGATGAGCAGTTCTTC.